These 8 T cell receptor beta chains came from one sample sequenced in a study of blood T cell repertoires in COVID-19. Produced via immunoSEQ multiplex PCR; TCRdb's table is partial and in-frame only. Of roughly 100,000 clones listed, about 80% are singletons. Material: peripheral blood. Receptors originate from a woman of 80 years or more with active or convalescent COVID-19.

The chain links TRBV19 to TRBJ1-2; D not resolved. The ends were cut back, 9 bases at V and 0 bases at J, with 14 bases in the middle. The CDR3 sequence is 14 residues long. The germline V gene has CDR1 LNHDA and CDR2 SQIVND (reference sequence). The CDR3 DNA follows: TGTGCCAGCTCCATGGGAGCTACTAACTATGGCTACACCTTC. Translated: CASSMGATNYGYTF.

This clone was detected once. The rearrangement links TRBV10-3 to TRBJ1-3; D is unresolved. The CDR3 contains 14 residues. Between the trimmed V and J ends, which lost 5 bases and 4 bases, there was a span of 12 bases. Germline-derived CDR1 and CDR2 are ENHRY and SYGVKD. CDR3 nucleotide sequence: TGTGCCATCAGTCACGGCGTAGCAGGAAACACCATATATTTT. Protein product: CAISHGVAGNTIYF.

The table lists this clone with a count of one. The chain is built from TRBV5-4 and TRBJ2-5, with D perhaps matching TRBD1 (5 bases). The CDR3 covers 12 residues. V shed 0 bases and J shed 5 bases, with 5 bases lying between them. Germline CDR1 SGHNT, CDR2 YYREEE (reference sequence). The DNA for the CDR3 is TGTGCCAGCAGCTTGGAGGGGGAGACCCAGTACTTC. Translated, it gives CASSLEGETQYF.

This sequence joins TRBV10-3 and TRBJ2-1, with a weak D call TRBD2 (5 bases). CDR1 is ENHRY, CDR2 SYGVKD, per germline. The V and J ends lost 3 bases and 15 bases respectively, with 12 bases between them. The CDR3 extends over 11 amino acids. CDR3 nucleotide sequence: TGTGCCATCAGTGAATCCATGAGGGCGTTCTTC. Protein sequence: CAISESMRAFF.

The rearrangement links TRBV5-5 to TRBJ2-5; D may be TRBD2 (6 bases). The CDR3 consists of 13 residues. Germline lookup yields CDR1 SGHKS and CDR2 YYEKEE (reference sequence). V lost 4 bases, J lost 2 bases, and 9 bases lay in between. CDR3 loop: CASSRDLQETQYF. The CDR3 DNA reads as TGTGCCAGCAGCCGGGACTTACAAGAGACCCAGTACTTC.

The chain has TRBV24-1 and TRBJ1-6; TRBD1 aligns across 10 bases. Germline CDR1 reads KGHDR; CDR2 reads SFDVKD. The CDR3 totals 14 residues. V shed 10 bases, J shed 9 bases, and the junction held 8 bases outside the gene matches. CDR3 in amino acids: CATIGQGVSSPLHF. CDR3 sequence (DNA): TGTGCCACGATAGGACAGGGGGTAAGTTCACCCCTCCACTTT.

The chain uses TRBV18 and TRBJ2-1, with 14 bases that match TRBD2. The V segment lost 6 bases and the J segment 13 bases; nucleotides outside the gene matches: 11. The CDR3 totals 15 residues. Germline-derived CDR1 and CDR2 are KGHSH and LQKENI. The CDR3 bases are TGTGCCAGCTCCAACCCGGGACTAGCGGGAGTACATCAGTTCTTC. Translating gives CASSNPGLAGVHQFF.

The V and J genes are TRBV19 and TRBJ1-5; tentatively, D is TRBD1 (6 bases). The germline V and J ends were trimmed by 7 bases and 0 bases, with 13 bases remaining between them. The CDR3 sequence is 15 residues long. Germline lookup yields CDR1 LNHDA and CDR2 SQIVND (reference sequence). The CDR3 sequence is CASTRTEYSNQPQHF. The CDR3 DNA reads as TGTGCCAGTACCCGGACAGAATATAGCAATCAGCCCCAGCATTTT. The full variable domain, rest sourced from reference TRBV19 and TRBJ1-5, is DGGITQSPKYLFRKEGQNVTLSCEQNLNHDAMYWYRQDPGQGLRLIYYSQIVNDFQKGDIAEGYSVSREKKESFPLTVTSAQKNPTAFYLCASTRTEYSNQPQHFGDGTRLSIL.